Listed below are T cell receptor beta chains from one sample, sequenced in a study of cytomegalovirus exposure and HLA in healthy donors. TCRdb's copy holds only in-frame clones and misses some; the assay was immunoSEQ multiplex PCR. Its listing shows 45,000 to 60,000 clones. Specimen: PBMCs. Receptors originate from a woman in her thirties or forties in good health and CMV-seronegative. The CDR3 runs from the conserved cysteine through the conserved F or W. Each record gives: J gene, V gene, D gene, CDR3 protein, CDR3 DNA. The D gene is left open where the match is weak.

>TRBJ2-5|TRBV29-1|.
CSAEGTQETQYF
TGCAGCGCCGAGGGCACCCAAGAGACCCAGTACTTC
>TRBJ2-7|TRBV10-3|TRBD2
CAISPREAVGEQYF
TGTGCCATCAGTCCACGGGAGGCGGTTGGAGAGCAGTACTTC
>TRBJ1-1|TRBV19|.
CASSVGREVEAFF
TGTGCCAGTAGTGTCGGGAGAGAAGTTGAAGCTTTCTTT
>TRBJ2-5|TRBV6-1|.
CASSEAQGFQETQYF
TGTGCCAGCAGTGAAGCGCAGGGGTTCCAAGAGACCCAGTACTTC
>TRBJ2-3|TRBV18|.
CASSPRSSGTDTQYF
TGTGCCAGCTCACCACGGAGTAGCGGCACAGATACGCAGTATTTT
>TRBJ1-5|TRBV6-1|.
CASSEGAYQPQHF
TGTGCCAGCAGTGAAGGGGCCTATCAGCCCCAGCATTTT
>TRBJ2-5|TRBV9|TRBD2
CASSGRGGAETQYF
TGTGCCAGCAGCGGGAGGGGAGGGGCAGAGACCCAGTACTTC
>TRBJ1-6|TRBV7-2|.
CASSFEGSPLHF
TGTGCCAGCAGCTTCGAGGGTTCACCCCTCCACTTT
>TRBJ1-1|TRBV7-6|.
CASSLFTATEAFF
TGTGCCAGCAGCTTATTCACAGCCACTGAAGCTTTCTTT
>TRBJ2-7|TRBV27|TRBD2
CASSGILPLAGGPYEQYF
TGTGCCAGCAGCGGAATCCTCCCACTAGCGGGAGGGCCATACGAGCAGTACTTC
>TRBJ2-7|TRBV19|.
CASSAQRGTVASYEQYF
TGTGCCAGTAGCGCCCAAAGGGGGACGGTAGCCTCCTACGAGCAGTACTTC
>TRBJ2-7|TRBV5-6|.
CASSSPTMGYEQYF
TGTGCCAGCAGCTCCCCCACTATGGGTTACGAGCAGTACTTC
>TRBJ1-2|TRBV6-4|TRBD1
CASSGGTGGYGYTF
TGTGCCAGCAGTGGGGGGACAGGGGGCTATGGCTACACCTTC
>TRBJ2-7|TRBV5-1|TRBD1
CASSPDRDDEQYF
TGCGCCAGCAGCCCGGACAGGGACGACGAGCAGTACTTC
>TRBJ2-3|TRBV7-8|.
CASRTSWASSDTQYF
TGTGCCAGCAGGACCTCATGGGCCTCGTCAGATACGCAGTATTTT
>TRBJ1-2|TRBV28|.
CASSLLGADGYTF
TGTGCCAGCAGTTTATTGGGGGCGGATGGCTACACCTTC
>TRBJ1-5|TRBV6-1|.
CATTGQINQPQHF
TGTGCCACCACAGGACAGATCAATCAGCCCCAGCATTTT
>TRBJ2-7|TRBV18|TRBD1
CASSLPGTGISYEQYF
TGTGCCAGCTCGCTCCCCGGGACAGGGATCAGCTACGAGCAGTACTTC